Each of the 20 T cell receptor beta chains below was sequenced from the same sample in a study of identical twins. MiXCR, applied by TCRdb to the 5' RACE reads, yields one record per CDR3 protein. In the table there are just over 450,000 distinct CDR3 sequences, 14% of which are singletons. The sample also formed part of further work on yellow fever vaccine responses in identical twins.

The sequencing sample was made of CD4+ T cells sorted from blood. All receptors derive from a woman aged 18-29 years in good health.

The rearrangement joins TRBV27 to TRBJ2-3, with D perhaps TRBD1 (6 bases). Trimming removed 1 base at V and 4 bases at J, with 15 bases between. The CDR3 covers 16 residues. Germline CDR1 reads MNHEY; CDR2 reads SMNVEV (reference sequence). The CDR3 nucleotides read TGTGCCAGCAGTTTATTCGGCAGGGGTACCCCAGATACGCAGTATTTT. As protein: CASSLFGRGTPDTQYF.

V is TRBV25-1 and J is TRBJ2-5; D is possibly TRBD1 or TRBD2 (5 bases each). The CDR3 runs 15 residues. The germline V gene encodes CDR1 MGHDK and CDR2 SYGVNS. The germline V and J ends were trimmed by 4 bases and 5 bases, with 17 bases remaining between them. CDR3 bases: TGTGCCAGCAGTGCTACCGGGACGCTGGGGGAGACCCAGTACTTC. It yields the protein CASSATGTLGETQYF.

This clonotype was counted ten times or more. V usage is TRBV20-1 and J usage is TRBJ2-5, with 9 bases lining up with TRBD2. Per the germline V gene, CDR1 is DFQATT and CDR2 is SNEGSKA (reference sequence). This CDR3 comprises 16 residues. J was trimmed by 2 bases and V by 0 bases; bases with no gene match: 7. The CDR3 DNA reads TGCAGTGCTAGAGATCTCCTAGCGGGGTCACAAGAGACCCAGTACTTC. Translated: CSARDLLAGSQETQYF.

This clonotype has more than one count but fewer than ten. The CDR3 sequence is CASSSTSGGAWDTQYF. CDR3 DNA sequence: TGTGCCAGCAGTTCAACTAGCGGGGGGGCATGGGATACGCAGTATTTT. V gene TRBV12-3 or TRBV12-4 combines with J gene TRBJ2-3, with 13 bases matching TRBD2. V was clipped by 4 bases and J by 6 bases; unmatched bases: 7. This CDR3 spans 16 amino acids.

The chain recombines TRBV5-1 with TRBJ2-3, with D perhaps matching TRBD1 or TRBD2 (7 bases each). The germline V and J ends were trimmed by 3 bases and 6 bases, with 20 bases remaining between them. The CDR3 is made up of 16 amino acids. Germline lookup yields CDR1 SGHRS and CDR2 YFSETQ. CDR3 protein: CASSYKPGGESDTQYF. CDR3 nucleotides: TGCGCCAGCAGCTACAAACCAGGGGGGGAGAGTGATACGCAGTATTTT.

The chain uses TRBV24-1 and TRBJ2-1; weak D call: TRBD1 (5 bases). With 4 bases removed from V and 6 bases from J, the gap between germline ends came to 18 bases. The CDR3 extends over 16 amino acids. The germline V gene has CDR1 KGHDR and CDR2 SFDVKD. The CDR3 loop is CATSDREARVGNEQFF. CDR3 DNA sequence: TGTGCCACCAGTGACAGAGAGGCCAGGGTAGGCAATGAGCAGTTCTTC.

This clonotype was seen at least ten times. The chain is built from TRBV6-2 or TRBV6-3 and TRBJ2-3; weak D call: TRBD2 (5 bases). V was clipped by 7 bases and J by 1 base, with 9 bases between them. The CDR3 length is 13 residues. Germline loops: CDR1 MNHEY, CDR2 SVGEGT. The CDR3 bases are TGTGCCAGCACAGACGGGGGCACAGATACGCAGTATTTT. Translating gives CASTDGGTDTQYF.

The genes are TRBV14 and TRBJ2-1; D tentatively fits TRBD1 or TRBD2 (5 bases each). CDR3 size: 17 residues. V lost 1 base to trimming and J lost 0 bases, with 13 bases between them. CDR1 and CDR2 from the germline V gene are SGHDN and FVKESK. The CDR3 spells CASSQGTGTSSYNEQFF. CDR3 in DNA: TGTGCCAGCAGCCAAGGAACCGGGACGAGCTCCTACAATGAGCAGTTCTTC.

This clonotype has a count of ten or more. The chain couples TRBV28 to TRBJ2-7; 7 bases map to TRBD2. The germline CDR1 and CDR2 sequences are MDHEN and SYDVKM. The CDR3 loop spans 14 amino acids. V lost 6 bases, J lost 2 bases, and 7 bases stayed unmatched. CDR3 protein: CASRPSGTTYEQYF. CDR3 nucleotides: TGTGCCAGCAGACCCTCCGGGACTACCTACGAGCAGTACTTC.

The rearrangement links TRBV29-1 to TRBJ2-1; D is perhaps TRBD1 or TRBD2 (5 bases each). The CDR3 sequence is 15 residues long. The ends were cut back, 4 bases at V and 8 bases at J, with 21 bases in the middle. CDR1 SQVTM and CDR2 ANQGSEA come from the germline V gene. The CDR3 nucleotides read TGCAGCGTTGTTTCTTATCCCGAAGTGGGGGATGAGCAGTTCTTC. Protein sequence: CSVVSYPEVGDEQFF.

The chain recombines TRBV5-1 with TRBJ2-7; TRBD1 might be the D (6 bases). The CDR3 is made up of 14 amino acids. V shed 1 base and J shed 1 base, with 9 bases lying between them. Germline V gene data show CDR1 as SGHRS and CDR2 as YFSETQ. CDR3 DNA sequence: TGCGCCAGCAGCTTGACCACAGGGTCCTACGAGCAGTACTTC. Residues: CASSLTTGSYEQYF.

This clonotype occurred a few times. V usage is TRBV7-2 and J usage is TRBJ1-6, with 10 positions matching TRBD1. The germline CDR1 and CDR2 sequences are SGHTA and FQGNSA. The CDR3 spans 15 residues. The V segment lost 1 base and the J segment 9 bases; nucleotides outside the gene matches: 3. The DNA of the CDR3 is TGTGCCAGCAGCTTAGTGTGGACAGGGGGTTCACCCCTCCACTTT. It encodes CASSLVWTGGSPLHF. Complete variable domain (other parts from reference TRBV7-2 and TRBJ1-6): GAGVSQSPSNKVTEKGKDVELRCDPISGHTALYWYRQSLGQGLEFLIYFQGNSAPDKSGLPSDRFSAERTGGSVSTLTIQRTQQEDSAVYLCASSLVWTGGSPLHFGNGTRLTVT.

V usage is TRBV28 and J usage is TRBJ2-5; 10 positions agree with TRBD2. With 9 bases clipped from V and 1 base from J, the junction kept 26 bases outside the gene matches. Germline-derived CDR1 and CDR2 are MDHEN and SYDVKM. The CDR3 consists of 21 residues. The CDR3 nucleotides are TGTGCCAGGGGCTCCCGACGCCTTTTAGCGGGGGGCCACCCCCTCCAAGAGACCCAGTACTTC. This sequence encodes CARGSRRLLAGGHPLQETQYF.

The chain employs TRBV28 and TRBJ2-5, with 9 bases identical to TRBD1. CDR3 size: 17 residues. Germline V gene sequence: CDR1 MDHEN, CDR2 SYDVKM. The J segment lost 4 bases and the V segment lost 3 bases, leaving 12 bases of the junction unmatched. CDR3 in amino acids: CASSFPQQGARRETQYF. CDR3 bases: TGTGCCAGCAGTTTCCCTCAACAGGGGGCGCGACGAGAGACCCAGTACTTC.

This clonotype was counted many times. The chain employs TRBV28 and TRBJ2-3; 9 positions match TRBD1. From germline, CDR1 is MDHEN and CDR2 SYDVKM. This CDR3 has 16 residues. Trimming cost V 8 bases and J 6 bases; bases outside gene matches: 15. The CDR3 DNA reads as TGTGCCAGCCGACTACAGGGGGCGAGTTTGTCCGATACGCAGTATTTT. Its protein is CASRLQGASLSDTQYF.

The table lists this clonotype with many counts. The rearrangement links TRBV12-3 or TRBV12-4 to TRBJ2-1, with TRBD2 matching over 8 bases. J gave up 7 bases and V 0 bases, and 11 bases lay outside the gene matches. The CDR3 spans 17 residues. The CDR3 DNA is TGTGCCAGCAGTTTAGCCGTAGGGCGGGGGGTCGGGAATGAGCAGTTCTTC. Translated, it gives CASSLAVGRGVGNEQFF.

Written as DNA, the CDR3 is TGTGCCAGCAGCCAGCTAGCGGGCCCTGCCGACGAGCAGTACTTC. Translated, it gives CASSQLAGPADEQYF. The rearrangement links TRBV7-2 to TRBJ2-7, with TRBD2 identical over 8 bases. After removal of 5 bases from V and 5 bases from J, the junction contained 11 bases not matched to a gene. Germline V CDR1 and CDR2: SGHTA, FQGNSA. The CDR3 covers 15 residues.

V gene TRBV5-1 combines with J gene TRBJ2-3; either TRBD1 or TRBD2 may fit D (6 bases each). The CDR3 has 15 residues. CDR1 is SGHRS, CDR2 YFSETQ, per germline. Trimming shortened V by 0 bases and J by 3 bases, and 11 bases separated the two germline ends. The CDR3 sequence: CASSLVGGTTDTQYF. DNA of the CDR3: TGCGCCAGCAGCTTGGTGGGCGGGACAACAGATACGCAGTATTTT.

This clonotype appeared a few times. The rearrangement links TRBV12-3 or TRBV12-4 to TRBJ2-1; D tentatively reads TRBD1 or TRBD2 (6 bases each). Trimming took 7 bases from V and 6 from J, leaving 13 bases between them. CDR3 length: 13 residues. The CDR3 DNA reads TGTGCCAGCACGTATTGGGGGGCCAATGAGCAGTTCTTC. Translating it yields CASTYWGANEQFF.

Written as DNA, the CDR3 is TGCAGTGCCCCGCAGGACACCTACAATGAGCAGTTCTTC. The encoded protein is CSAPQDTYNEQFF. The chain has TRBV20-1 and TRBJ2-1; weak D call: TRBD1 (5 bases). Germline V lookup: CDR1 DFQATT, CDR2 SNEGSKA (reference sequence). The CDR3 has 13 residues. V was pared by 6 bases and J by 2 bases, with 11 bases between.